Listed below are T cell receptor beta chains from one sample, sequenced in a study of regulatory T cells in long-lasting Graves disease. From the multiplex PCR reads, TCRdb called clonotypes with MiXCR, one entry per CDR3 protein. The sample comprises about 470,000 distinct CDR3 sequences, about 22% of which are singletons, and 7.1% rests with the top ten. The specimen was peripheral blood mononuclear cells (PBMCs), collected when the disease was refractory, from a patient treated with antithyroid drugs. These receptors came from a female donor with Graves disease. The CDR3 runs from the conserved cysteine through the conserved F or W. D genes are given only for firm matches. Only some rows state a clone size, as once, few, many or a class for expanded clones.

clone_size j_call cdr3_length v_call d_call cdr3_nt cdr3_aa
many TRBJ1-1 11 TRBV3-1 - TGTGCCAGCAGTTTACGGGGTGAAGCTTTCTTT CASSLRGEAFF
- TRBJ2-1 13 TRBV9 - TGTGCCAGCAGCCCCACGTCTGGGAATGAGCAGTTCTTC CASSPTSGNEQFF
- TRBJ2-5 15 TRBV28 TRBD2 TGTGCCAGCAGTTGGGGCGGGGGGGCCCAAGAGACCCAGTACTTC CASSWGGGAQETQYF
many TRBJ1-1 13 TRBV6-5 - TGTGCCAGCAGTTACTTCGCGGGGACTGAAGCTTTCTTT CASSYFAGTEAFF
few TRBJ2-2 15 TRBV2 - TGTGCCAGCAGTGACGTGTCGATCCTCCCCGGGGAGCTGTTTTTT CASSDVSILPGELFF
- TRBJ2-7 15 TRBV19 TRBD2 TGTGCCAGTAGTACCGAGCGGGAGACCCCCTACGAGCAGTACTTC CASSTERETPYEQYF
many TRBJ2-7 13 TRBV27 - TGTGCCAGCAGGCCTCTCGACACCGACGAGCAGTACTTC CASRPLDTDEQYF
many TRBJ1-2 16 TRBV28 - TGTGCCAGCAGCCAGGACATCGGCAGGTGGGACTATGGCTACACCTTC CASSQDIGRWDYGYTF
- TRBJ2-7 15 TRBV4-1 - TGCGCCAGCAGCCAAGCACCAGCTGGGAACTACGAGCAGTACTTC CASSQAPAGNYEQYF
- TRBJ2-7 18 TRBV7-2 TRBD1 TGTGCCAGCAGCTTAGCGGTGATTACCGGGACAGCTCCCTACGAGCAGTACTTC CASSLAVITGTAPYEQYF
many TRBJ1-1 16 TRBV5-1 - TGCGCCAGCAGCACCAACTACGGGACGGGAGACTCTGAAGCTTTCTTT CASSTNYGTGDSEAFF
many TRBJ1-5 17 TRBV5-1 TRBD1 TGCGCCAGCAGCTTGGACAGGGGGATTAGGGGCAATCAGCCCCAGCATTTT CASSLDRGIRGNQPQHF
many TRBJ1-2 14 TRBV7-6 - TGTGCCAGCAGCCCATCGGGACGGAGCTATGGCTACACCTTC CASSPSGRSYGYTF